The source of this T cell receptor beta chain is a study of T cell responses to AZD1222 COVID-19 vaccine. Regarding the study as a whole: Donors were mostly white British, more females; clonal diversity possibly underestimated. Targeting of unmutated variant regions was reportedly seen in nearly half of spike-specific TCRs.

Profiled with immunoSEQ multiplex PCR; TCRdb holds only in-frame clones, not every one. Found here are about 100,000 clones, around 87% of them singletons; the top ten hold 10%. The V gene end was trimmed by 3 bases and the J gene end by 4 bases; junction bases not matched to a gene: 4. Germline V gene sequence: CDR1 SGHAT, CDR2 FQDESV (reference sequence). This CDR3 spans 14 amino acids. This clone showed up just once. Its antigen is currently unknown. The sequence derives from an adult who received the AZD1222 COVID-19 vaccine. Sequenced here: peripheral blood, sampled 28 days after the second AZD1222 dose. This sequence joins TRBV11-1 and TRBJ2-7, with TRBD1 matching 9 bases. CDR3 DNA: TGTGCCAGCAGCTTTTGGGACAGGGAGTACGAGCAGTACTTC. It yields the protein CASSFWDREYEQYF.